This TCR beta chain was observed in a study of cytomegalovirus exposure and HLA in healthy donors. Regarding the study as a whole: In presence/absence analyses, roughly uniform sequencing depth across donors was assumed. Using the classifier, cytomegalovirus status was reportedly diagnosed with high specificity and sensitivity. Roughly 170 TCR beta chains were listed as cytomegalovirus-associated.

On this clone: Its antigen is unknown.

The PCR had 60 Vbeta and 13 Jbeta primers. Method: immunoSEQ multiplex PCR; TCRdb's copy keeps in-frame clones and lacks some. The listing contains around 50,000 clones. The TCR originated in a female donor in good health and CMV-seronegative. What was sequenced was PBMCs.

DNA of the CDR3: TGTGCCTGGAGTGAGAAATCGACAGGGGGCGATGGCTACACCTTC. It encodes CAWSEKSTGGDGYTF. The gene calls are TRBV30 and TRBJ1-2; 10 bases line up with TRBD1. This CDR3 has 15 residues. J gave up 6 bases and V 1 base, and 8 bases lay outside the gene matches. Germline V CDR1 and CDR2: GTSNPN, SVGIG (reference sequence).